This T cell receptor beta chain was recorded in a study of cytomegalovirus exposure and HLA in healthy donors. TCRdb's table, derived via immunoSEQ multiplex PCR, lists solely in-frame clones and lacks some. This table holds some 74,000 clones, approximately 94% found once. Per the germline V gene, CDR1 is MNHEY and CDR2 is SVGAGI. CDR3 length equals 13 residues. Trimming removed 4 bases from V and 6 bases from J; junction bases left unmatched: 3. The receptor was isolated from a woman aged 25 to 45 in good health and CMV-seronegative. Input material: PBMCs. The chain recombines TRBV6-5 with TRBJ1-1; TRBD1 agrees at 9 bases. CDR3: CASSSQGAAEAFF. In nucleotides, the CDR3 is TGTGCCAGCAGTTCACAGGGGGCCGCTGAAGCTTTCTTT.